The present TCR beta chain was sequenced within a study of T cell responses to AZD1222 COVID-19 vaccine. To note about this clone: Its cognate antigen is unknown.

Overall study findings and caveats: Within unmutated variant regions lay the reported targets of nearly half of spike-specific TCRs. Regions 160-218 and 743-854 held dominance among vaccine-associated CD4 TCRs, which spanned spike. It should be noted that donors were predominantly white British and more often female, and clonal diversity was possibly underestimated.

Libraries were prepared by immunoSEQ multiplex PCR; TCRdb keeps only in-frame clonotypes and omits some of them. The repertoire holds some 150,000 clones, about 82% seen once, with approximately 4.7% in the top ten. V lost 4 bases, J lost 4 bases, and 12 bases lay in between. This CDR3 spans 14 amino acids. CDR1 is SGHKS and CDR2 is YYEKEE in the germline V gene (reference sequence). This rearrangement joins TRBV5-5 to TRBJ2-1, with TRBD1 as a possible D gene (6 bases). The TCR comes from an adult who received the AZD1222 COVID-19 vaccine. The material sequenced was peripheral blood, taken 28 days after the second AZD1222 dose. CDR3 DNA: TGTGCCAGCAGCGCAAGGACAGAATACAATGAGCAGTTCTTC. This gives the protein CASSARTEYNEQFF.